A selection of T cell receptor beta chains follows, all from one sample in a study of beta chain features in type 1 diabetes. Method: immunoSEQ multiplex PCR; TCRdb's copy keeps in-frame clones and lacks some. The sample consists of about 390,000 clones, over 8.5% of them appearing once. The sequenced material came from central memory CD4+ T cells from blood. Receptors originate from a man between 25 and 39 years old with type 1 diabetes. Each CDR3 is given with its conserved first and last residue. Each record gives: clone size, V gene, CDR3 protein. Some rows mark clone size as missing; the rest say once, few, many or name a class of expanded clone.

>.|TRBV7-3
CASSSIQGAGGYTF
>few|TRBV2
CASLGDDYGYTF
>.|TRBV7-7
CASSLGPGGTYEQYF
>.|TRBV28
CASSAPGTGVISEKLFF
>.|TRBV29-1
CSVDDRGTDTQYF
>few|TRBV5-4
CASSQSWTGEYGYTF
>.|TRBV6-6
CAISESGQGTEAFF
>.|TRBV6-5
CASKRQGVNTGELFF
>.|TRBV30
CAWTPRGLGYNEQFF
>few|TRBV6-6
CASNSWQGAGQPQHF
>few|TRBV29-1
CSVGGTNQPQHF
>many|TRBV18
CASSPPQGTEAFF
>few|TRBV9
CASSVEGTLGREQYF
>.|TRBV4-3
CASSPDRGDYGYTF
>.|TRBV4-2
CASSLRGARGGELFF
>.|TRBV28
CASLTLGRGTEAFF
>few|TRBV4-1
CASSQEGRQVTGELFF
>few|TRBV6-5
CASNSQGQETQYF
>few|TRBV19
CASSSWTSGRLGEQFF
>many|TRBV10-3
CAVEASGYGYTF
>few|TRBV2
CASSLRTTGLRTEAFF